This T cell receptor beta chain was captured by sequencing in a study of shared clonotypes between healthy human individuals. The V end lost 0 bases, the J end lost 3 bases, and 6 bases lay between the germline ends. The V gene's germline CDR1 is SGHKS and CDR2 YYEKEE (reference sequence). The CDR3 consists of 13 residues. Assay used: immunoSEQ multiplex PCR; TCRdb lists only in-frame clones, some missing. The sample includes around 2,000,000 clones, 85% to 95% of them seen just once. The clonotype originates from a man between 18 and 29 years old in good health. The sequenced sample was naive CD4+ T cells sorted from blood. Subset given: CD45RA+ positively selected. This sequence joins TRBV5-5 and TRBJ2-5, with D unclear. CDR3 coding DNA: TGTGCCAGCAGCTTGGAAGGGAAAGAGACCCAGTACTTC. Amino acids: CASSLEGKETQYF.